The 7 T cell receptor beta chains given below trace back to one sample, sequenced in a study of shared clonotypes between healthy human individuals. The method was immunoSEQ multiplex PCR; TCRdb's version includes in-frame clones alone and lacks a portion of them. The table shows some 630,000 clones, with 55% to 75% occurring only once. Sequencing was carried out using memory CD4+ T cells sorted from blood. Indicated subset: CD45RA-negative fraction. These receptors were taken from a woman under 40 in good health.

V usage is TRBV5-1 and J usage is TRBJ2-7, with 8 nucleotides matching TRBD2. The CDR3 has 14 amino acids. Trimming removed 4 bases from V and 9 bases from J; junction bases left unmatched: 12. CDR1 is SGHRS and CDR2 is YFSETQ in the germline V gene. The CDR3 nucleotides are TGCGCCAGCAGCCCGGCAAGCGGGAGTTCTGGGCAGTACTTC. Translating it yields CASSPASGSSGQYF.

In nucleotides, the CDR3 is TGTGCCAGCAGCCGAGGGGGCGCTACTGGAAACACCATATATTTT. Its translation is CASSRGGATGNTIYF. The V and J genes are TRBV11-2 and TRBJ1-3, with 7 bases that match TRBD1. CDR3 length equals 15 residues. The trim removed 5 bases at V and 2 bases at J, leaving 6 bases unmatched. The V gene's germline CDR1 is SGHAT and CDR2 FQNNGV.

This sequence joins TRBV7-6 and TRBJ2-5; D remains unclear. CDR1 is SGHVS, CDR2 FNYEAQ, per germline. Trimming removed 1 base from V and 2 bases from J, with 5 bases in between. This CDR3 region has 13 residues. The CDR3, as DNA: TGTGCCAGCAGCTTAGGGTTACAAGAGACCCAGTACTTC. This translates into CASSLGLQETQYF.

The V and J genes are TRBV19 and TRBJ2-2; TRBD2 is a possible D gene (6 bases). Looked up from germline, CDR1 is LNHDA and CDR2 is SQIVND (reference sequence). The CDR3 is 14 residues long. Trimming stripped 4 bases from V and 4 bases from J, with 10 bases between. The CDR3 region is CASSTRGITGELFF. The CDR3 nucleotides are TGTGCCAGTAGTACCCGGGGGATCACCGGGGAGCTGTTTTTT.

This chain connects TRBV4-2 to TRBJ1-5, with a possible D match to TRBD1 (5 bases). Trimming took off 2 bases at V and 0 bases at J, with 23 bases between the two ends. The CDR3 spans 20 residues. Per germline, CDR1 LGHNA and CDR2 YNFKEQ. In DNA, the CDR3 is TGTGCCAGCAGCCAAAGGTACTCAGGGTCGAAGGATTATAGCAATCAGCCCCAGCATTTT. Protein: CASSQRYSGSKDYSNQPQHF.

The chain joins TRBV27 to TRBJ2-7; D possibly corresponds to TRBD2 (6 bases). V lost 0 bases, J lost 7 bases, and 13 bases lay in between. The CDR3 spans 14 residues. CDR1 is MNHEY and CDR2 is SMNVEV in the germline V gene (reference sequence). The CDR3 DNA is TGTGCCAGCAGTTTATCCGTCGGGAGTGGTGAGCAGTACTTC. This sequence encodes CASSLSVGSGEQYF.

The chain is built from TRBV5-1 and TRBJ2-7; 8 bases are a match to TRBD2. Trimming cost V 3 bases and J 5 bases; bases outside gene matches: 7. This CDR3 region has 14 residues. Germline CDR1 SGHRS, CDR2 YFSETQ. CDR3 in DNA: TGCGCCAGCAGCTCCAGCGGGAGTGCCGACGAGCAGTACTTC. This translates into CASSSSGSADEQYF.